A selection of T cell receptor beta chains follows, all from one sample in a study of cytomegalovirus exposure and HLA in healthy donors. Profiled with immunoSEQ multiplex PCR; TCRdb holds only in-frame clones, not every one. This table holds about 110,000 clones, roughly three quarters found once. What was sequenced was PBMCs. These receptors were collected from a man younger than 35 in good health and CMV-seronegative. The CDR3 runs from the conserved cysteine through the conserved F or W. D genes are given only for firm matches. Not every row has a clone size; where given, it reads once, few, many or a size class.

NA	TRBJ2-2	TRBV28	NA	CASSLGQAANTGELFF	TGTGCCAGCAGTTTGGGACAAGCCGCGAACACCGGGGAGCTGTTTTTT
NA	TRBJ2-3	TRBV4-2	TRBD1	CASSQEGQGVRDTQYF	TGTGCCAGCAGCCAAGAAGGCCAGGGGGTTAGGGATACGCAGTATTTT
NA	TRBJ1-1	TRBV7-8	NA	CASSLAPRGGTEAFF	TGTGCCAGCAGCTTAGCGCCCCGGGGGGGCACTGAAGCTTTCTTT
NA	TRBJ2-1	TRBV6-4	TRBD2	CASSDSGGDFHEQFF	TGTGCCAGCAGTGACTCGGGGGGGGATTTCCATGAGCAGTTCTTC
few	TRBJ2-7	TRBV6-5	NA	CASLDSSYEQYF	TGTGCCAGCTTGGACAGCTCCTACGAGCAGTACTTC
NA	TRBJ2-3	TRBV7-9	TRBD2	CASSLAGKLAGLHTDTQYF	TGTGCCAGCAGCTTAGCGGGAAAACTAGCGGGGCTACACACAGATACGCAGTATTTT
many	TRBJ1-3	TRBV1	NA	CTSSHSTTNRDLNTIYF	TGCACCAGCAGCCACTCCACCACAAACAGGGACCTAAACACCATATATTTT
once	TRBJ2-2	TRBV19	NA	CASSIEGAGTGELFF	TGTGCCAGTAGTATTGAAGGGGCGGGGACCGGGGAGCTGTTTTTT
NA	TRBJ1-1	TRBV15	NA	CATSNGQGSNTEAFF	TGTGCCACCAGCAACGGGCAGGGCTCGAACACTGAAGCTTTCTTT
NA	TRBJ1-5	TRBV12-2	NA	CASRTPPQPQHF	TGTGCAAGTCGGACTCCCCCCCAGCCCCAGCATTTT
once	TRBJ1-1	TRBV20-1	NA	CSAKAGEAFF	TGCAGTGCCAAGGCCGGGGAAGCTTTCTTT
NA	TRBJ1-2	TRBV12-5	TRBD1	CASGRDRGEHGYTF	TGTGCTAGTGGTCGGGACAGAGGAGAGCATGGCTACACCTTC
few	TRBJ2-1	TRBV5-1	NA	CASYAGAPSYEQFF	TGCGCCAGCTATGCGGGGGCCCCTAGCTATGAGCAGTTCTTC
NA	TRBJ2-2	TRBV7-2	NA	CASSRARGGTGELFF	TGTGCCAGCAGCCGTGCTAGGGGCGGCACCGGGGAGCTGTTTTTT
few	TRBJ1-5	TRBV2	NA	CASSEFSNSQPQHF	TGTGCCAGCAGTGAATTTTCCAACAGTCAGCCCCAGCATTTT
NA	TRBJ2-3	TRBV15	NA	CATSRDSERTDTQYF	TGTGCCACCAGCAGAGATTCAGAACGCACAGATACGCAGTATTTT
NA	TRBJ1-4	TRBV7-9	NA	CASRPGSGEKLFF	TGTGCCAGCAGGCCCGGGAGTGGCGAAAAACTGTTTTTT
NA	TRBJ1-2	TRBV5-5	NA	CASSAGQGFGYTF	TGTGCCAGCAGCGCTGGGCAGGGTTTTGGCTACACCTTC
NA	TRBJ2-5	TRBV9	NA	CASSVGATDQETQYF	TGTGCCAGCAGCGTAGGAGCGACAGACCAAGAGACCCAGTACTTC
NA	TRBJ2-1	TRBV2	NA	CASRAAQWEQFF	TGTGCCAGCAGGGCTGCACAATGGGAGCAGTTCTTC
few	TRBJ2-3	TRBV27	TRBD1	CASSPGQGIWDTQYF	TGTGCCAGCAGTCCGGGACAGGGGATCTGGGATACGCAGTATTTT
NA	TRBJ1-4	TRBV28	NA	CASSSGTQSYNEKLFF	TGTGCCAGCAGTTCCGGGACACAAAGCTATAATGAAAAACTGTTTTTT
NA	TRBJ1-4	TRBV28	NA	CATAAFLEKLFF	TGTGCCACCGCGGCGTTTTTAGAAAAACTGTTTTTT
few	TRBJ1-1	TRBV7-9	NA	CASSPPPEAFF	TGTGCCAGCAGCCCTCCCCCTGAAGCTTTCTTT
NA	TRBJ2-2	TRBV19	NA	CASSIVTGELFF	TGTGCCAGTAGTATCGTAACCGGGGAGCTGTTTTTT
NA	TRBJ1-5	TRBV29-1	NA	CSVAAGSSQPQHF	TGCAGCGTTGCAGCGGGGTCGAGTCAGCCCCAGCATTTT
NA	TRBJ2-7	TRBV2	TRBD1	CASSELTGPSYEQYF	TGTGCCAGCAGTGAACTGACAGGGCCCTCCTACGAGCAGTACTTC
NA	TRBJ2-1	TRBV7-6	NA	CASSLRGSGSYNEQFF	TGTGCCAGCAGCTTACGGGGGTCTGGCTCCTACAATGAGCAGTTCTTC
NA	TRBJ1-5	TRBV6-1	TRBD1	CASSGDSHQPQHF	TGTGCCAGCAGTGGGGACAGTCATCAGCCCCAGCATTTT
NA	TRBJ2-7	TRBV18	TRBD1	CASSAGQGSLGEQYF	TGTGCCAGCTCAGCGGGACAGGGATCTCTAGGCGAGCAGTACTTC
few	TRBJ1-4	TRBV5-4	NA	CASSRIGEDKKLFF	TGTGCCAGCAGTAGGATCGGTGAAGACAAAAAACTGTTTTTT
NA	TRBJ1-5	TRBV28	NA	CASSLGGVLQPQHF	TGTGCCAGCAGTTTAGGGGGCGTGCTGCAGCCCCAGCATTTT
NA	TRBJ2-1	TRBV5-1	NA	CATKERNEQFF	TGCGCCACCAAAGAGCGCAATGAGCAGTTCTTC
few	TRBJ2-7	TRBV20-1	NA	CSAHQGYEQYF	TGCAGTGCTCATCAGGGGTACGAGCAGTACTTC
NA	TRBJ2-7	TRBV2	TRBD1	CASSPTPGTDPYEQYF	TGTGCCAGCAGCCCAACCCCCGGGACAGACCCTTACGAGCAGTACTTC
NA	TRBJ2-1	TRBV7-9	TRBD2	CASSPGTSVYNEQFF	TGTGCCAGCAGCCCCGGGACTAGCGTATACAATGAGCAGTTCTTC
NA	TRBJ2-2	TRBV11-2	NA	CASSLAGTSNTGELFF	TGTGCCAGCAGCTTAGCCGGGACTTCGAACACCGGGGAGCTGTTTTTT
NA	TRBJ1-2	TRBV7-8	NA	CASSPTDRNYGYTF	TGTGCCAGCAGCCCAACGGACAGAAACTATGGCTACACCTTC
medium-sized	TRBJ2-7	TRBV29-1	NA	CSASQFASYEQYF	TGCAGCGCGTCACAGTTCGCCTCATACGAGCAGTACTTC
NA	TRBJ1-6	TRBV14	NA	CASSHLGASPLHF	TGTGCCAGCAGCCATTTAGGGGCTTCACCCCTCCACTTT
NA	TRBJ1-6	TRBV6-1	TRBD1	CASSDRDSYNSPLHF	TGTGCCAGCAGTGACCGGGACAGCTATAATTCACCCCTCCACTTT
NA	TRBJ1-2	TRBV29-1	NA	CSVETVYGYTF	TGCAGCGTTGAGACAGTCTATGGCTACACCTTC
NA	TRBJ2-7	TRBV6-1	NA	CASRASYEQYF	TGTGCCAGCAGGGCCAGTTACGAGCAGTACTTC
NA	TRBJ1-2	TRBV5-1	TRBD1	CASSSPTGDGYTF	TGCGCCAGCAGCTCCCCGACAGGGGACGGCTACACCTTC
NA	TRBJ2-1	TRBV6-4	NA	CASSDSFMGRGNEQFF	TGTGCCAGCAGTGACTCTTTTATGGGCAGGGGCAATGAGCAGTTCTTC